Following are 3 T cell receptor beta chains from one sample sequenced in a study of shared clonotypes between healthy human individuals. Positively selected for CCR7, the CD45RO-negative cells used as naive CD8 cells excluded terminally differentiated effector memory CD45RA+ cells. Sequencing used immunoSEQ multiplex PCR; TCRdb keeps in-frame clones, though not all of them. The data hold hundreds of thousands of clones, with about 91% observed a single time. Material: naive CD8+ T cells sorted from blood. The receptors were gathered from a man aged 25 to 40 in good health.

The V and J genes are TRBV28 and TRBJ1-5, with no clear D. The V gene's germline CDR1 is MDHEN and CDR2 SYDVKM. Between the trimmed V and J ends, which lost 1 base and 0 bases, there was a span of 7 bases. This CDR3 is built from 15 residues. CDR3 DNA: TGTGCCAGCAGTTTATTGTGGGATAGCAATCAGCCCCAGCATTTT. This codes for CASSLLWDSNQPQHF.

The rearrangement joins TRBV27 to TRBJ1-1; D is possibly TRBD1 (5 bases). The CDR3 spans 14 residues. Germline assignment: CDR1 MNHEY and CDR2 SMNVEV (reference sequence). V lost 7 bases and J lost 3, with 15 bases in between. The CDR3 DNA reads TGTGCCAGCAAACACCGGGACCGGGACACTGAAGCTTTCTTT. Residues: CASKHRDRDTEAFF.

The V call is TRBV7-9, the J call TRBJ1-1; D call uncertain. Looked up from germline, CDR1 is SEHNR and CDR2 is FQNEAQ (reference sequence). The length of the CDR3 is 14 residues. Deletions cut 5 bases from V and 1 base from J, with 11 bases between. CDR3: CASSRWTENTEAFF. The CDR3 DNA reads TGTGCCAGCAGCCGCTGGACCGAGAACACTGAAGCTTTCTTT.